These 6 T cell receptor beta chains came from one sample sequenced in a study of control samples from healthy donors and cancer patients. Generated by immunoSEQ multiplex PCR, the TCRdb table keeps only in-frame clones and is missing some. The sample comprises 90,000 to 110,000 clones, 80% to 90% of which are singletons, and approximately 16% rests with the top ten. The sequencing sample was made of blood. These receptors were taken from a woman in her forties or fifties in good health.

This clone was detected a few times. The CDR3 nucleotides read TGTGCCAGCAGCCAAGATCGATCCGGGCAGGGAATGCGGAACACTGAAGCTTTCTTT. Translating gives CASSQDRSGQGMRNTEAFF. The rearrangement links TRBV3-1 (or the pseudogene TRBV3-2) to TRBJ1-1; D may be TRBD1 (5 bases). Trimming left V 0 bases short and J 1 base short, with 21 bases between. Germline assignment: CDR1 LGHDT and CDR2 YNNKEL (reference sequence). This CDR3 is built from 19 residues.

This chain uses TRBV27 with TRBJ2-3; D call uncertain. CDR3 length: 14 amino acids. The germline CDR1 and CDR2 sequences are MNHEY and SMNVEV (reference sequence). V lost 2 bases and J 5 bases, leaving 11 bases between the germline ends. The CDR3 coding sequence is TGTGCCAGCAGTTTAGTGCCATTTGGAGATACGCAGTATTTT. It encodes CASSLVPFGDTQYF.

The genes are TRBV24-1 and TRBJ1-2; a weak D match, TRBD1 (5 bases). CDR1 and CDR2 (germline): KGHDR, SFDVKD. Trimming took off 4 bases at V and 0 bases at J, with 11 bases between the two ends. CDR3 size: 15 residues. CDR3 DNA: TGTGCCACCAGTGACGGGACCCGGGCTAACTATGGCTACACCTTC. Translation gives CATSDGTRANYGYTF.

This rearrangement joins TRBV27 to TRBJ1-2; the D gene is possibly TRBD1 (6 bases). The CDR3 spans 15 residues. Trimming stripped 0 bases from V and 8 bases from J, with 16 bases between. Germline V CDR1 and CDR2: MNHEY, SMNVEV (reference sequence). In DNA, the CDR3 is TGTGCCAGCAGTTTATCGATGTCCGGGGGCCAAGGCTACACCTTC. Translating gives CASSLSMSGGQGYTF.

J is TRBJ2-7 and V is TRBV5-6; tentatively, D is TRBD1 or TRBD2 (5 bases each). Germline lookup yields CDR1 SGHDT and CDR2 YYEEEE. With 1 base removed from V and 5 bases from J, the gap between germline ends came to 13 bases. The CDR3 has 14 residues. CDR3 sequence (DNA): TGTGCCAGCAGCTTGTTATGGGGGACCGACGAGCAGTACTTC. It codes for CASSLLWGTDEQYF.

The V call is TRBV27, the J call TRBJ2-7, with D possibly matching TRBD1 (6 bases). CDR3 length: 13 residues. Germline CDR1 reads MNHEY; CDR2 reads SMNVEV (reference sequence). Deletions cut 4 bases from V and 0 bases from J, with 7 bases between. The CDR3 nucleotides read TGTGCCAGCAGTTGGGGGCTCTCCTACGAGCAGTACTTC. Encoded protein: CASSWGLSYEQYF.